This entry lists 20 T cell receptor beta chains sequenced from one sample in a study of T cell responses to AZD1222 COVID-19 vaccine. The assay was immunoSEQ multiplex PCR, and TCRdb's table has in-frame clones only and misses some. The sample yields approximately 130,000 clones, roughly 82% seen once. Sample: peripheral blood, taken 28 days after the second AZD1222 dose. These receptors all stem from an adult who received the AZD1222 COVID-19 vaccine.

V is TRBV5-1 and J is TRBJ1-3; D unresolved. The CDR3 loop spans 15 amino acids. Germline assignment: CDR1 SGHRS and CDR2 YFSETQ. V lost 0 bases, J lost 0 bases, and 7 bases lay in between. The CDR3 nucleotides are TGCGCCAGCAGCTTGGAAGGGTTCTCTGGAAACACCATATATTTT. Its translation is CASSLEGFSGNTIYF.

The chain joins TRBV7-9 to TRBJ1-5; D possibly corresponds to TRBD1 (5 bases). The CDR3 runs to 14 residues. The V gene's germline CDR1 is SEHNR and CDR2 FQNEAQ (reference sequence). V lost 6 bases and J 7 bases, leaving 16 bases between the germline ends. Written as DNA, the CDR3 is TGTGCCAGCAGTTTTGGGGGGGTCTGGCAGCCCCAGCATTTT. Its protein product is CASSFGGVWQPQHF. The full variable domain, its missing parts supplied by reference TRBV7-9 and TRBJ1-5, is DTGVSQNPRHKITKRGQNVTFRCDPISEHNRLYWYRQTLGQGPEFLTYFQNEAQLEKSRLLSDRFSAERPKGSFSTLEIQRTEQGDSAMYLCASSFGGVWQPQHFGDGTRLSIL.

This chain connects TRBV28 to TRBJ2-3; TRBD2 matches at 7 bases. The V segment lost 6 bases and the J segment 0 bases; nucleotides outside the gene matches: 3. The CDR3 has 14 residues. Germline values: CDR1 MDHEN, CDR2 SYDVKM. The CDR3 DNA reads TGTGCCAGCAGGCCGGGGGGTAGCACAGATACGCAGTATTTT. It yields the protein CASRPGGSTDTQYF. Together with reference TRBV28 and TRBJ2-3, the CDR3 gives the full variable domain: DVKVTQSSRYLVKRTGEKVFLECVQDMDHENMFWYRQDPGLGLRLIYFSYDVKMKEKGDIPEGYSVSREKKERFSLILESASTNQTSMYLCASRPGGSTDTQYFGPGTRLTVL.

Written as DNA, the CDR3 is TGTGCCAGCAGCTTTAGGGGAAGCAATCAGCCCCAGCATTTT. Translating gives CASSFRGSNQPQHF. This chain uses TRBV5-8 with TRBJ1-5, with D possibly being TRBD1 (5 bases). CDR3 length: 14 residues. The germline CDR1 and CDR2 sequences are SGHTS and YDEGEE. V was pared by 2 bases and J by 1 base, with 7 bases between. Full variable domain (remainder filled in from reference TRBV5-8 and TRBJ1-5): EAGVTQSPTHLIKTRGQQATLRCSPISGHTSVYWYQQALGLGLQFLLWYDEGEERNRGNFPPRFSGRQFPNYSSELNVNALELEDSALYLCASSFRGSNQPQHFGDGTRLSIL.

The chain is built from TRBV19 and TRBJ1-6; 10 bases are a match to TRBD1. Germline V gene data show CDR1 as LNHDA and CDR2 as SQIVND (reference sequence). The junction had 11 bases not matched to a gene; V was cut back by 2 bases and J by 10 bases. CDR3 length: 17 amino acids. Here the CDR3 reads CASSIITVTGGRSPLHF. CDR3 nucleotide sequence: TGTGCCAGTAGTATAATTACCGTGACAGGGGGCAGATCACCCCTCCACTTT.

The chain links TRBV12-3 or TRBV12-4 to TRBJ1-3, with unresolved D. V dropped 7 bases and J dropped 3 bases, with 7 bases sitting between them. The CDR3 consists of 12 residues. The DNA of the CDR3 is TGTGCCAGCACCTGGGTTGGAAACACCATATATTTT. Amino acids: CASTWVGNTIYF.

This chain uses TRBV2 with TRBJ2-5; the match to TRBD1 covers 7 bases. The trim removed 8 bases at V and 2 bases at J, leaving 2 bases unmatched. The CDR3 is 12 residues long. Germline CDR1 is SNHLY and CDR2 is FYNNEI. CDR3 loop: CASGTAQETQYF. CDR3 coding DNA: TGTGCCAGCGGGACAGCACAAGAGACCCAGTACTTC.

This clone is a singleton in its sample. The rearrangement joins TRBV18 to TRBJ2-3, with unresolved D. Per the germline V gene, CDR1 is KGHSH and CDR2 is LQKENI. The CDR3 runs to 13 residues. V was clipped by 6 bases and J by 5 bases, with 12 bases between them. The CDR3 bases are TGTGCCAGCTCCCAGGACCCTCGAGATACGCAGTATTTT. Protein sequence: CASSQDPRDTQYF.

This clone was observed once. V is TRBV9 and J is TRBJ1-1; D is ambiguous. The CDR3 is made up of 13 amino acids. In germline, CDR1 is SGDLS, CDR2 YYNGEE. Trimming removed 4 bases from V and 7 bases from J, with 14 bases in between. CDR3 DNA: TGTGCCAGCAGCCCCTGGCAGACACATGAAGCTTTCTTT. It yields the protein CASSPWQTHEAFF.

The V and J genes are TRBV7-9 and TRBJ2-3, with D hard to call. The CDR3 sequence is 14 residues long. Deletions cut 10 bases from V and 2 bases from J, with 16 bases between. Germline V gene sequence: CDR1 SEHNR, CDR2 FQNEAQ (reference sequence). DNA of the CDR3: TGTGCCATAAGGGAAGCCCCATCCACAGATACGCAGTATTTT. This codes for CAIREAPSTDTQYF.

The rearrangement links TRBV6-6 to TRBJ2-7, with 7 bases fitting TRBD1. The CDR3 is 14 amino acids. Germline values: CDR1 MNHNY, CDR2 SVGAGI (reference sequence). The V gene end was trimmed by 7 bases and the J gene end by 1 base; junction bases not matched to a gene: 7. The CDR3 is CASTRTGGSYEQYF. The CDR3 DNA follows: TGTGCCAGCACCAGGACAGGAGGATCCTACGAGCAGTACTTC.

J is TRBJ1-6 and V is TRBV25-1; a possible D gene is TRBD1 (6 bases). V was shortened by 6 bases and J by 6 bases, with 12 bases between the two germline ends. In germline, CDR1 is MGHDK, CDR2 SYGVNS. There are 14 residues in the CDR3. CDR3 DNA sequence: TGTGCCAGCAGACCGACGGGGGCTAATTCACCCCTCCACTTT. It specifies CASRPTGANSPLHF.

V gene TRBV19 combines with J gene TRBJ1-1; D perhaps matches TRBD1 (6 bases). Trimming took 3 bases from V and 4 from J, leaving 15 bases between them. Looked up from germline, CDR1 is LNHDA and CDR2 is SQIVND (reference sequence). The CDR3 is 15 residues long. The CDR3 DNA reads TGTGCCAGTAGTATGTTGCGGCAGGGGATCACTGAAGCTTTCTTT. Translating it yields CASSMLRQGITEAFF.

The chain employs TRBV6-1 and TRBJ2-4, with D possibly TRBD1 on 6 matching bases. V was shortened by 3 bases and J by 9 bases, with 15 bases between the two germline ends. CDR3 size: 14 residues. The germline CDR1 and CDR2 sequences are MNHNS and SASEGT. The DNA of the CDR3 is TGTGCCAGCAGTGACCTCAGGGGAGAGGTCATTCAGTACTTC. It encodes CASSDLRGEVIQYF.

The rearrangement uses TRBV5-4 and TRBJ1-4; the match to TRBD1 covers 9 bases. The CDR3 extends over 13 amino acids. Germline V CDR1 and CDR2: SGHNT, YYREEE (reference sequence). The ends lost 10 bases at V and 6 bases at J; junction bases unmatched: 7. CDR3 nucleotide sequence: TGTGCCGCGACGACAGGGGGATATGAAAAACTGTTTTTT. This sequence encodes CAATTGGYEKLFF.

The chain joins TRBV5-4 to TRBJ2-5; no clear D. V was shortened by 7 bases and J by 4 bases, with 17 bases between the two germline ends. The germline CDR1 and CDR2 sequences are SGHNT and YYREEE (reference sequence). This CDR3 contains 14 residues. The CDR3 region has the DNA TGTGCCAGCTCCTCCGGGCTAGATGGAGAGACCCAGTACTTC. Its translation is CASSSGLDGETQYF. Looking up the rest from reference TRBV5-4 and TRBJ2-5 gives the full variable domain: ETGVTQSPTHLIKTRGQQVTLRCSSQSGHNTVSWYQQALGQGPQFIFQYYREEENGRGNFPPRFSGLQFPNYSSELNVNALELDDSALYLCASSSGLDGETQYFGPGTRLLVL.

This clone has a single count. CDR3 nucleotide sequence: TGTGCTAGTGGTTTGCATCGGGGGGCGACGAAAGAGACCCAGTACTTC. Protein: CASGLHRGATKETQYF. V is TRBV12-5 and J is TRBJ2-5, with D tentatively TRBD2 (7 bases). CDR3 length equals 16 residues. V was shortened by 2 bases and J by 3 bases, with 16 bases between the two germline ends. CDR1 and CDR2 from the germline V gene are LGHNT and FRNRAP.

Here the CDR3 reads CASSQDLSPYGYTF. In nucleotides, the CDR3 is TGCGCCAGCAGCCAAGATCTCAGCCCCTATGGCTACACCTTC. This rearrangement joins TRBV4-3 to TRBJ1-2; D not certain. Germline CDR1 reads LGHNA; CDR2 reads YSLEER. The CDR3 is 14 residues long. Trimming pared 0 bases from V and 4 bases from J, leaving 9 bases between.

The chain is built from TRBV4-3 and TRBJ1-2; unclear D gene. This CDR3 contains 11 residues. V shed 1 base and J shed 7 bases, with 4 bases lying between them. In germline, CDR1 is LGHNA, CDR2 YSLEER. CDR3 in amino acids: CASSQGSGYTF. In DNA form, the CDR3 reads TGCGCCAGCAGCCAAGGGAGTGGCTACACCTTC.

This chain connects TRBV5-1 to TRBJ2-7; maybe TRBD2 (6 bases). This CDR3 is built from 14 residues. V was pared by 1 base and J by 4 bases, with 12 bases between. Per germline, CDR1 SGHRS and CDR2 YFSETQ. The CDR3 nucleotides are TGCGCCAGCAGCTTGTGGAGGGTAGGGTACGAGCAGTACTTC. It translates to CASSLWRVGYEQYF.